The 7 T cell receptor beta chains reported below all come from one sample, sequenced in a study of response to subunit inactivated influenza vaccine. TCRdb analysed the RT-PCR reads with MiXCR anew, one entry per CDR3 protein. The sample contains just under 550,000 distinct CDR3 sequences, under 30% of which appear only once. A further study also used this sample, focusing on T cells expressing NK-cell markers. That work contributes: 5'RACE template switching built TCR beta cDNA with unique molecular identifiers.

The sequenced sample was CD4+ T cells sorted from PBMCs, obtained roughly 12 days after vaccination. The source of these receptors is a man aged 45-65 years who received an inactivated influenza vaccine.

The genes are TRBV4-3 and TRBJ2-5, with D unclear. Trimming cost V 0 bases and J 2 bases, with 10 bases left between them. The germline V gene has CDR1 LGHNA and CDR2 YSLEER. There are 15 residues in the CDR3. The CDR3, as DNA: TGCGCCAGCAGCCAAGATCTACGGCAGCAAGAGACCCAGTACTTC. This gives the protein CASSQDLRQQETQYF.

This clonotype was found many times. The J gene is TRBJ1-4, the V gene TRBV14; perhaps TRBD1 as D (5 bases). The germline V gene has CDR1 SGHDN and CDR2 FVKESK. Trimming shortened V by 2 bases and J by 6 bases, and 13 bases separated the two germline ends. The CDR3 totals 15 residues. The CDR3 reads CASSQLRGSDEKLFF. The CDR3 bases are TGTGCCAGCAGCCAATTGCGGGGGTCGGATGAAAAACTGTTTTTT.

The CDR3 loop reads CSARDRRTRVNEQFF. As DNA, the CDR3 is TGCAGTGCTAGAGACAGGAGGACTAGGGTAAATGAGCAGTTCTTC. The chain has TRBV20-1 and TRBJ2-1; 7 bases are shared with TRBD2. Trimming at V came to 0 bases and at J to 7 bases, leaving 9 bases not matched to a gene. This CDR3 has 15 amino acids. Germline loops: CDR1 DFQATT, CDR2 SNEGSKA (reference sequence).

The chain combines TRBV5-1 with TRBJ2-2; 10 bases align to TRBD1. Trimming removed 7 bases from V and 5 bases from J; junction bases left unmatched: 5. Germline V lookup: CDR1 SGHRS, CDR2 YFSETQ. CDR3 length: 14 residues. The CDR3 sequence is CASRGQGWTGELFF. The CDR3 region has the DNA TGCGCCAGCCGGGGACAGGGGTGGACCGGGGAGCTGTTTTTT.

This CDR3 is CSARGSSGRGVTGELFF. The CDR3 region has the DNA TGCAGTGCTAGGGGTTCTAGCGGGAGAGGGGTGACCGGGGAGCTGTTTTTT. V gene TRBV20-1 combines with J gene TRBJ2-2; 10 bases line up with TRBD2. J gave up 5 bases and V 3 bases, and 12 bases lay outside the gene matches. The CDR3 length is 17 residues. Germline CDR1 and CDR2: DFQATT and SNEGSKA (reference sequence).

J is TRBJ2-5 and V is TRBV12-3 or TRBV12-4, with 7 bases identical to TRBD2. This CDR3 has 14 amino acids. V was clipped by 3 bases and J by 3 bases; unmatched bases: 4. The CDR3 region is CASSFRGEKETQYF. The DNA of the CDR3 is TGTGCCAGCAGTTTTCGGGGGGAAAAAGAGACCCAGTACTTC.

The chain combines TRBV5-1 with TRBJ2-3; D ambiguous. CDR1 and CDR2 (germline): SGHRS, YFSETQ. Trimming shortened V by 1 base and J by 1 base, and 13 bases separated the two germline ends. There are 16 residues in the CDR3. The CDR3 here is CASSLSEGPGTDTQYF. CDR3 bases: TGCGCCAGCAGCTTGTCGGAAGGGCCTGGCACAGATACGCAGTATTTT.